This TCR beta chain was sequenced in a study of shared clonotypes between healthy human individuals. As for the study in general: Each donor's CD4 naive and CD4 memory cells filled three plates apiece, CD8 naive two, and CD8 memory one. General study results and limits: Shared clonotypes: about 5.3% naive CD4, roughly 3.8% naive CD8, 2% to 2.5% memory CD4, about 0.4% memory CD8.

The split of CD4+ cells yielded CD45RA+ naive and CD45RA-negative memory subsets. The table lists this clone with many counts. What it recognizes is unknown. The data were produced by immunoSEQ multiplex PCR, yet TCRdb's version contains in-frame clones alone and is incomplete. This table holds about 1.1 million clones, approximately 75% found once. Germline values: CDR1 SGHNT, CDR2 YYREEE (reference sequence). Trimming took 4 bases from V and 5 from J, leaving 13 bases between them. CDR3 length: 13 residues. This TCR derives from a man aged 18-30 years in good health. Some clones in this sample may be carry-over from other donors' samples. The rearrangement uses TRBV5-4 and TRBJ2-7; D call uncertain. The sample comprised memory CD4+ T cells from PBMCs. Subset here: CD45RA-negative fraction. The CDR3 bases are TGTGCCAGCAGCCTCTCCTCCATCCACGAGCAGTACTTC. It codes for CASSLSSIHEQYF.